This is a list of T cell receptor beta chains from one sample in a study of T cell responses to AZD1222 COVID-19 vaccine. Sequencing used immunoSEQ multiplex PCR; TCRdb keeps in-frame clones, though not all of them. Among 180,000 or so clones listed, 85% to 95% were seen once. The sample here was peripheral blood, taken on day 0 of AZD1222 vaccination. The receptors derive from an adult in good health. Each CDR3 is given with its conserved first and last residue. The D gene is left open where the match is weak. The size field is filled for only some rows; it gives once, few, many or a size class.

clone_size: NA
v_call: TRBV6-5
j_call: TRBJ2-7
d_call: TRBD1
cdr3_aa: CASSYEVTGATYEQYF
cdr3_nt: TGTGCCAGCAGTTACGAGGTCACAGGGGCTACCTACGAGCAGTACTTC

clone_size: NA
v_call: TRBV7-9
j_call: TRBJ1-2
d_call: NA
cdr3_aa: CASSSNYGYTF
cdr3_nt: TGTGCCAGCAGTTCAAACTATGGCTACACCTTC

clone_size: once
v_call: TRBV6-2/TRBV6-3
j_call: TRBJ1-2
d_call: NA
cdr3_aa: CASSYDPRTVTGALSGYTF
cdr3_nt: TGTGCCAGCAGTTACGACCCCCGGACCGTGACAGGCGCCTTGAGTGGCTACACCTTC

clone_size: NA
v_call: TRBV2
j_call: TRBJ2-3
d_call: NA
cdr3_aa: CASSRLEGQDTQYF
cdr3_nt: TGTGCCAGCAGTCGACTAGAGGGGCAGGATACGCAGTATTTT

clone_size: NA
v_call: TRBV6-5
j_call: TRBJ1-5
d_call: NA
cdr3_aa: CASRRTQPQHF
cdr3_nt: TGTGCCAGCAGACGTACCCAGCCCCAGCATTTT

clone_size: NA
v_call: TRBV7-2
j_call: TRBJ2-1
d_call: TRBD2
cdr3_aa: CASSLGPSGSTGNEQFF
cdr3_nt: TGTGCCAGCAGCTTAGGGCCTAGCGGGAGTACGGGAAATGAGCAGTTCTTC

clone_size: NA
v_call: TRBV27
j_call: TRBJ2-7
d_call: NA
cdr3_aa: CASSQSTGYGYEQYF
cdr3_nt: TGTGCCAGCAGCCAGAGCACAGGGTATGGGTACGAGCAGTACTTC

clone_size: NA
v_call: TRBV28
j_call: TRBJ2-1
d_call: TRBD2
cdr3_aa: CASPPSGNFAYNEQFF
cdr3_nt: TGTGCCAGCCCTCCTAGCGGGAATTTTGCCTACAATGAGCAGTTCTTC

clone_size: NA
v_call: TRBV5-1
j_call: TRBJ1-2
d_call: NA
cdr3_aa: CASSLDARQSGNYGYTF
cdr3_nt: TGCGCCAGCAGCTTGGACGCCCGACAGAGCGGGAACTATGGCTACACCTTC

clone_size: once
v_call: TRBV25-1
j_call: TRBJ1-5
d_call: NA
cdr3_aa: CASSLGGATQPQHF
cdr3_nt: TGTGCCAGCAGTTTAGGGGGGGCGACCCAGCCCCAGCATTTT

clone_size: NA
v_call: TRBV29-1
j_call: TRBJ2-1
d_call: TRBD2
cdr3_aa: CSASGVGGEQFF
cdr3_nt: TGCAGCGCCTCGGGAGTCGGGGGGGAGCAGTTCTTC

clone_size: NA
v_call: TRBV29-1
j_call: TRBJ2-1
d_call: NA
cdr3_aa: CSVVKTYNEQFF
cdr3_nt: TGCAGCGTTGTAAAGACCTACAATGAGCAGTTCTTC

clone_size: NA
v_call: TRBV5-4
j_call: TRBJ1-5
d_call: NA
cdr3_aa: CASSLDGNGPQHF
cdr3_nt: TGTGCCAGCAGCTTGGATGGGAATGGGCCCCAGCATTTT

clone_size: NA
v_call: TRBV5-1
j_call: TRBJ2-7
d_call: NA
cdr3_aa: CASSLGGVPYEQYF
cdr3_nt: TGCGCCAGCAGCTTGGGTGGGGTTCCCTACGAGCAGTACTTC

clone_size: NA
v_call: TRBV28
j_call: TRBJ1-2
d_call: NA
cdr3_aa: CASSLGQSYGYTF
cdr3_nt: TGTGCCAGCAGTTTAGGGCAAAGCTATGGCTACACCTTC

clone_size: NA
v_call: TRBV4-2
j_call: TRBJ2-1
d_call: TRBD2
cdr3_aa: CASSQGVLAVTYNEQFF
cdr3_nt: TGTGCCAGCAGCCAAGGGGTCCTAGCGGTAACCTACAATGAGCAGTTCTTC

clone_size: NA
v_call: TRBV19
j_call: TRBJ1-2
d_call: NA
cdr3_aa: CASSIDRDTIYGYTF
cdr3_nt: TGTGCCAGTAGTATAGATCGGGACACGATCTATGGCTACACCTTC

clone_size: few
v_call: TRBV30
j_call: TRBJ1-5
d_call: NA
cdr3_aa: CAWKDKGGWGDQPQHF
cdr3_nt: TGTGCCTGGAAAGATAAGGGTGGTTGGGGTGATCAGCCCCAGCATTTT

clone_size: NA
v_call: TRBV19
j_call: TRBJ2-1
d_call: NA
cdr3_aa: CASSMGQGMMDEQFF
cdr3_nt: TGTGCCAGTAGTATGGGGCAGGGTATGATGGATGAGCAGTTCTTC

clone_size: NA
v_call: TRBV5-1
j_call: TRBJ2-3
d_call: TRBD2
cdr3_aa: CASSFLLAGGLGTDTQYF
cdr3_nt: TGCGCCAGCAGCTTTCTTCTAGCGGGAGGACTAGGCACAGATACGCAGTATTTT

clone_size: once
v_call: TRBV19
j_call: TRBJ1-5
d_call: TRBD1
cdr3_aa: CASSISGTGRNQPQHF
cdr3_nt: TGTGCCAGTAGTATTTCAGGGACAGGGAGGAATCAGCCCCAGCATTTT

clone_size: NA
v_call: TRBV6-5
j_call: TRBJ1-5
d_call: NA
cdr3_aa: CASSFAAREPQHF
cdr3_nt: TGTGCCAGCAGCTTTGCTGCTCGGGAGCCCCAGCATTTT

clone_size: NA
v_call: TRBV7-9
j_call: TRBJ2-1
d_call: TRBD2
cdr3_aa: CASSLGRAGPLHNEQFF
cdr3_nt: TGTGCCAGCAGCTTAGGCCGAGCGGGACCGCTCCACAATGAGCAGTTCTTC

clone_size: NA
v_call: TRBV10-1
j_call: TRBJ2-3
d_call: TRBD2
cdr3_aa: CASSRQVRTSGISTDTQYF
cdr3_nt: TGCGCCAGCTCCCGACAGGTCCGGACTAGCGGGATCAGCACAGATACGCAGTATTTT

clone_size: NA
v_call: TRBV10-3
j_call: TRBJ1-2
d_call: NA
cdr3_aa: CAISESTGIYGYTF
cdr3_nt: TGTGCCATCAGTGAGTCCACAGGAATCTATGGCTACACCTTC

clone_size: NA
v_call: TRBV19
j_call: TRBJ2-1
d_call: NA
cdr3_aa: CASSSQQRNNEQFF
cdr3_nt: TGTGCCAGTAGTAGCCAACAGAGAAACAATGAGCAGTTCTTC

clone_size: NA
v_call: TRBV29-1
j_call: TRBJ2-1
d_call: TRBD1
cdr3_aa: CSVVDTGQTNEQFF
cdr3_nt: TGCAGCGTTGTAGATACGGGACAGACCAATGAGCAGTTCTTC

clone_size: NA
v_call: TRBV19
j_call: TRBJ2-1
d_call: NA
cdr3_aa: CASRTINEQFF
cdr3_nt: TGTGCCAGTAGGACCATCAATGAGCAGTTCTTC

clone_size: NA
v_call: TRBV15
j_call: TRBJ1-4
d_call: NA
cdr3_aa: CATSRLDEKLFF
cdr3_nt: TGTGCCACCAGCAGACTGGACGAAAAACTGTTTTTT

clone_size: NA
v_call: TRBV11-2
j_call: TRBJ1-2
d_call: NA
cdr3_aa: CASSLGPREIHPGYTF
cdr3_nt: TGTGCCAGCAGCTTAGGCCCGAGAGAAATACATCCTGGCTACACCTTC

clone_size: NA
v_call: TRBV3-1/TRBV3-2
j_call: TRBJ1-2
d_call: NA
cdr3_aa: CASKLGVGYGYTF
cdr3_nt: TGTGCCAGCAAACTAGGGGTGGGCTATGGCTACACCTTC

clone_size: NA
v_call: TRBV10-3
j_call: TRBJ2-5
d_call: NA
cdr3_aa: CAISRAPGETQYF
cdr3_nt: TGTGCCATCTCGCGGGCCCCAGGGGAGACCCAGTACTTC

clone_size: NA
v_call: TRBV19
j_call: TRBJ2-1
d_call: NA
cdr3_aa: CASSIDQGSPYNEQFF
cdr3_nt: TGTGCCAGTAGTATAGATCAGGGCAGCCCCTACAATGAGCAGTTCTTC

clone_size: NA
v_call: TRBV30
j_call: TRBJ2-1
d_call: TRBD2
cdr3_aa: CAGVTSGKYNEQFF
cdr3_nt: TGTGCCGGGGTGACTAGCGGGAAGTACAATGAGCAGTTCTTC

clone_size: NA
v_call: TRBV28
j_call: TRBJ1-6
d_call: TRBD1
cdr3_aa: CASRGGPEPSPLHF
cdr3_nt: TGTGCCAGCAGAGGGGGCCCAGAACCTTCACCCCTCCACTTT

clone_size: NA
v_call: TRBV7-9
j_call: TRBJ1-3
d_call: NA
cdr3_aa: CASSPPNSGNTIYF
cdr3_nt: TGTGCCAGCAGCCCCCCGAACTCTGGAAACACCATATATTTT

clone_size: NA
v_call: TRBV2
j_call: TRBJ1-2
d_call: TRBD1
cdr3_aa: CANRQGFTNGYTF
cdr3_nt: TGTGCCAATAGACAGGGCTTCACTAATGGCTACACCTTC

clone_size: NA
v_call: TRBV15
j_call: TRBJ2-7
d_call: TRBD1
cdr3_aa: CATSRDRGLRYF
cdr3_nt: TGTGCCACCAGCAGGGACAGGGGTTTACGGTACTTC

clone_size: once
v_call: TRBV6-1
j_call: TRBJ2-3
d_call: TRBD2
cdr3_aa: CASSEAGLAGEPNTQYF
cdr3_nt: TGTGCCAGCAGTGAGGCGGGGCTAGCGGGAGAACCTAATACGCAGTATTTT

clone_size: NA
v_call: TRBV19
j_call: TRBJ1-2
d_call: NA
cdr3_aa: CASRPGQLKPNYGYTF
cdr3_nt: TGTGCCAGTAGACCAGGACAGCTGAAACCTAACTATGGCTACACCTTC

clone_size: NA
v_call: TRBV3-1/TRBV3-2
j_call: TRBJ1-5
d_call: NA
cdr3_aa: CASSQGRKQPQHF
cdr3_nt: TGTGCCAGCAGCCAAGGCAGGAAACAGCCCCAGCATTTT

clone_size: once
v_call: TRBV19
j_call: TRBJ1-2
d_call: NA
cdr3_aa: CASSPTPDVGYGYTF
cdr3_nt: TGTGCCAGTAGCCCCACCCCCGACGTCGGTTATGGCTACACCTTC

clone_size: NA
v_call: TRBV5-1
j_call: TRBJ2-3
d_call: NA
cdr3_aa: CASSTRAQGRTDTQYF
cdr3_nt: TGCGCCAGCAGCACCCGGGCCCAGGGGCGCACAGATACGCAGTATTTT

clone_size: once
v_call: TRBV5-1
j_call: TRBJ1-1
d_call: NA
cdr3_aa: CASSLQAGGVAEAFF
cdr3_nt: TGCGCCAGCAGCCTCCAGGCAGGCGGAGTAGCTGAAGCTTTCTTT

clone_size: few
v_call: TRBV6-5
j_call: TRBJ1-6
d_call: NA
cdr3_aa: CASSYSPGVGGSPLHF
cdr3_nt: TGTGCCAGCAGTTACTCCCCCGGGGTGGGGGGTTCACCCCTCCACTTT

clone_size: NA
v_call: TRBV3-1/TRBV3-2
j_call: TRBJ2-7
d_call: TRBD1
cdr3_aa: CASSPAAGGNYEQYF
cdr3_nt: TGTGCCAGCAGCCCAGCTGCAGGGGGTAACTACGAGCAGTACTTC

clone_size: NA
v_call: TRBV6-5
j_call: TRBJ2-2
d_call: NA
cdr3_aa: CARPVTPGELFF
cdr3_nt: TGTGCCAGGCCTGTAACCCCCGGGGAGCTGTTTTTT

clone_size: NA
v_call: TRBV7-9
j_call: TRBJ1-2
d_call: NA
cdr3_aa: CASSLGEISTNYGYTF
cdr3_nt: TGTGCCAGCAGCTTAGGGGAAATCTCAACTAACTATGGCTACACCTTC

clone_size: NA
v_call: TRBV2
j_call: TRBJ1-2
d_call: TRBD1
cdr3_aa: CASSVQGNYGYTF
cdr3_nt: TGTGCCAGCAGTGTACAGGGGAATTATGGCTACACCTTC